This T cell receptor (beta chain) was identified during a study of glioma-infiltrating T cells. The ends were cut back, 4 bases at V and 6 bases at J, with 4 bases in the middle. The CDR3 extends over 11 amino acids. Looked up from germline, CDR1 is MDHEN and CDR2 is SYDVKM. The iRepertoire nested amplicon-rescue multiplex PCR amplified TCR alpha and beta CDR3s from RNA. MiXCR was run by TCRdb on the multiplex PCR reads, yielding one entry per CDR3 protein. In the table there are some 110,000 distinct CDR3 sequences, about 23% of which are singletons. Sample share makes this clonotype medium-sized. J is TRBJ1-3 and V is TRBV28, with D unresolved. This TCR was sampled from a human donor with low-grade glioma or glioblastoma, undergoing nonglioma brain surgery, or in good health (not recorded which). The source material was glioma tissue, nonneoplastic brain tissue, or PBMCs (not recorded which). The CDR3 DNA is TGTGCCAGCAGTTCGGCAAACACCATATATTTT. This sequence encodes CASSSANTIYF.